This T cell receptor (beta chain) is from a study of OX40 agonist ivuxolimab in advanced cancers. The overall study: Patient treatment consisted of intravenous ivuxolimab administration every 2 weeks at 0.01 to 10 mg/kg. The dose-escalation cohort had hepatocellular carcinoma, melanoma, renal cell or head and neck cancer. Whole-study results and caveats: Expanded clones tended on average to be more numerous among CD8+ T cells than CD4+.

On this clone itself: The antigen remains unidentified.

Sequencing used immunoSEQ multiplex PCR; TCRdb keeps in-frame clones, though not all of them. The sample has about 73,000 clones; 80% to 95% are singletons. The ends were cut back, 6 bases at V and 4 bases at J, with 16 bases in the middle. The CDR3 is 15 residues long. Looked up from germline, CDR1 is MDHEN and CDR2 is SYDVKM. This sequence was found in an adult with an advanced solid tumor such as melanoma, head and neck, liver or kidney cancer. The sample here was CD4+ or CD8+ T cells sorted from blood, taken in a trial of the OX40 agonist ivuxolimab. J is TRBJ1-5 and V is TRBV28, with TRBD1 as a possible D gene (5 bases). The CDR3 reads CASSPGQWGNQPQHF. The CDR3 nucleotides read TGTGCCAGCAGCCCAGGGCAGTGGGGTAATCAGCCCCAGCATTTT.